The following is a T cell receptor beta chain sequence with its context. These data originate in a study of STAT5B mutations in CD4+ large granular lymphocyte leukemia. The table came from immunoSEQ multiplex PCR; TCRdb's copy has only in-frame clones and leaves some out. The table shows 20,000 to 25,000 clones, with about 80% occurring only once. The germline gives CDR1 MNHEY, CDR2 SMNVEV (reference sequence). The CDR3 covers 18 residues. The V segment lost 9 bases and the J segment 8 bases; nucleotides outside the gene matches: 21. The chain uses TRBV27 and TRBJ2-1, with 11 bases lining up with TRBD2. Sequenced sample: CD4+ T cells from blood buffy coats. The sequence derives from a human donor in good health. CDR3 loop: CASQGRLGLAGSGDEQFF. As DNA, the CDR3 is TGTGCCAGTCAGGGCCGGCTAGGACTAGCGGGCTCTGGGGATGAGCAGTTCTTC.